The next 26 T cell receptor beta chains were all read from a single sample in a study of blood T cell repertoires in COVID-19. This table comes from immunoSEQ multiplex PCR, and its TCRdb copy is limited to in-frame clones, with some not included. Among 150,000 or so clones listed, more than 80% were seen once. Source material: peripheral blood. The source of these receptors is a human donor in a cohort sampled during active COVID-19.

CDR3 in DNA: TGTGCCAGTAATCTAGCGGGTGGTTCTGGGGAGCTGTTTTTT. It translates to CASNLAGGSGELFF. This chain uses TRBV19 with TRBJ2-2, with 8 positions matching TRBD2. In germline, CDR1 is LNHDA, CDR2 SQIVND (reference sequence). This CDR3 comprises 14 residues. The trim removed 7 bases at V and 8 bases at J, leaving 9 bases unmatched.

The chain combines TRBV3-1 (or the pseudogene TRBV3-2) with TRBJ2-7; D uncertain. Germline lookup yields CDR1 LGHDT and CDR2 YNNKEL (reference sequence). V lost 0 bases to trimming and J lost 0 bases, with 6 bases between them. This CDR3 is 14 amino acids long. This CDR3 is CASSQDPVSYEQYF. The CDR3 region has the DNA TGTGCCAGCAGCCAAGATCCGGTCTCCTACGAGCAGTACTTC.

The V and J genes are TRBV19 and TRBJ2-3, with a weak D call TRBD1 (6 bases). The germline V and J ends were trimmed by 6 bases and 6 bases, with 10 bases remaining between them. Germline CDR1 and CDR2: LNHDA and SQIVND (reference sequence). This CDR3 contains 12 residues. CDR3 sequence (DNA): TGTGCCAGTAGGACCCAGGGGGATACGCAGTATTTT. Translated, it gives CASRTQGDTQYF.

The gene calls are TRBV30 and TRBJ1-1; 9 bases agree with TRBD1. V lost 3 bases and J lost 6; bases outside the gene matches: 5. CDR1 and CDR2 from the germline V gene are GTSNPN and SVGIG (reference sequence). CDR3 length: 13 residues. DNA of the CDR3: TGTGCCTGGAGAGACAGGGGGGACGCTGAAGCTTTCTTT. Its protein product is CAWRDRGDAEAFF.

CDR3 DNA: TGTGCCTGGAGACCGTTTTGGGGACAGGAGGTATTTGAGCAGTTCTTC. Protein product: CAWRPFWGQEVFEQFF. The V gene is TRBV30, the J gene TRBJ2-1; 8 bases are a match to TRBD1. The CDR3 length is 16 residues. Germline lookup yields CDR1 GTSNPN and CDR2 SVGIG (reference sequence). J was trimmed by 9 bases and V by 3 bases; bases with no gene match: 16.

Only a few counts were recorded for this clone. The chain links TRBV6-5 to TRBJ1-2, with TRBD1 matching over 7 bases. CDR3 length: 14 amino acids. CDR1 is MNHEY and CDR2 is SVGAGI in the germline V gene. Germline trimming cut 7 bases from V and 3 bases from J; bases unmatched to any gene: 8. The CDR3 sequence is CASTRQGGDYGYTF. Written as DNA, the CDR3 is TGTGCCAGCACCCGACAGGGTGGGGACTATGGCTACACCTTC.

The chain couples TRBV3-1 (or the pseudogene TRBV3-2) to TRBJ1-6; possibly TRBD1 for D (5 bases). With 4 bases removed from V and 14 bases from J, the gap between germline ends came to 18 bases. CDR3 length: 14 residues. The germline gives CDR1 LGHDT, CDR2 YNNKEL (reference sequence). The CDR3: CASSRSGDPTSLHF. The CDR3 nucleotides read TGTGCCAGCAGCCGTTCGGGGGACCCTACTTCCCTCCACTTT.

The chain recombines TRBV6-2 or TRBV6-3 with TRBJ1-1; possibly TRBD1 for D (6 bases). Per the germline V gene, CDR1 is MNHEY and CDR2 is SVGEGT. The CDR3 has 18 residues. V was pared by 0 bases and J by 0 bases, with 17 bases between. The CDR3 DNA sequence: TGTGCCAGCAGTTACTCGATTTTCAGGGGCGCCTTGAACACTGAAGCTTTCTTT. The encoded protein is CASSYSIFRGALNTEAFF.

The chain is built from TRBV21-1 and TRBJ2-2; TRBD2 is taken as the D call from the table, unchecked against the DNA. TRBV21-1 is flagged as a pseudogene. The CDR3 has 17 amino acids. CDR3 DNA sequence: TGTGCCAGCAGCAAAGCTGGGAGGGTGGATGGTTCCGGGGAGCTGTTTTTT. Its translation: CASSKAGRVDGSGELFF.

The genes are TRBV6-2 or TRBV6-3 and TRBJ1-2; D might be TRBD1 (5 bases). This CDR3 spans 16 amino acids. The germline V gene has CDR1 MNHEY and CDR2 SVGEGT. V was cut by 0 bases and J by 2 bases, with 13 bases left in between. CDR3 residues: CASSYSAGRFNYGYTF. As DNA, the CDR3 is TGTGCCAGCAGTTACTCGGCAGGGCGTTTCAACTATGGCTACACCTTC.

This chain joins TRBV9 and TRBJ2-7; 9 positions agree with TRBD1. CDR3 size: 16 residues. Trimming at V came to 3 bases and at J to 0 bases, leaving 7 bases not matched to a gene. Germline CDR1 reads SGDLS; CDR2 reads YYNGEE. The chain's CDR3 is CASSARTGAYSYEQYF. Here the CDR3 DNA reads TGTGCCAGCAGCGCCAGGACAGGGGCCTACTCCTACGAGCAGTACTTC.

This chain connects TRBV6-5 to TRBJ2-7; D remains ambiguous. The CDR3 is 13 amino acids. The germline V gene encodes CDR1 MNHEY and CDR2 SVGAGI. Trimming cost V 2 bases and J 7 bases, with 12 bases left between them. The CDR3 reads CASSYEWAREQYF. The CDR3 coding sequence is TGTGCCAGCAGTTACGAGTGGGCGCGAGAGCAGTACTTC.

The chain joins TRBV7-9 to TRBJ2-1; TRBD1 aligns across 8 bases. The CDR3 covers 15 residues. CDR1 is SEHNR and CDR2 is FQNEAQ in the germline V gene (reference sequence). Unmatched junction bases numbered 8, after V lost 5 bases and J lost 5 bases. CDR3 region: CASSPGQELHNEQFF. The CDR3 bases are TGTGCCAGCAGCCCGGGACAGGAACTACACAATGAGCAGTTCTTC. The whole variable domain, filled in from reference TRBV7-9 and TRBJ2-1, reads DTGVSQNPRHKITKRGQNVTFRCDPISEHNRLYWYRQTLGQGPEFLTYFQNEAQLEKSRLLSDRFSAERPKGSFSTLEIQRTEQGDSAMYLCASSPGQELHNEQFFGPGTRLTVL.

The chain joins TRBV19 to TRBJ2-7; the D gene is possibly TRBD1 (5 bases). There are 14 residues in the CDR3. Trimming removed 7 bases at V and 0 bases at J, with 13 bases between. CDR1 LNHDA and CDR2 SQIVND come from the germline V gene (reference sequence). This CDR3 reads CASNRQFSSYEQYF. The CDR3 nucleotides read TGTGCCAGTAACCGACAGTTTAGCTCCTACGAGCAGTACTTC.

In DNA, the CDR3 is TGTGCCAGCAGGGGCGGGAGGGTTGTCCAAGAGACCCAGTACTTC. Protein sequence: CASRGGRVVQETQYF. The chain uses TRBV7-2 and TRBJ2-5; 9 nucleotides agree with TRBD2. The length of the CDR3 is 15 residues. CDR1 is SGHTA and CDR2 is FQGNSA in the germline V gene. J was trimmed by 1 base and V by 6 bases; bases with no gene match: 6.

The rearrangement uses TRBV9 and TRBJ1-1; 11 nucleotides match TRBD1. J lost 4 bases, V lost 3 bases, and 5 bases had no gene match. Germline values: CDR1 SGDLS, CDR2 YYNGEE. The CDR3 sequence is 15 residues long. In DNA form, the CDR3 reads TGTGCCAGCAGCGGCACCGGGACAGGGGGCACTGAAGCTTTCTTT. It codes for CASSGTGTGGTEAFF.

The V and J genes are TRBV30 and TRBJ2-6; 7 positions match TRBD1. Per the germline V gene, CDR1 is GTSNPN and CDR2 is SVGIG (reference sequence). The V segment lost 8 bases and the J segment 1 base; nucleotides outside the gene matches: 8. The CDR3 contains 15 residues. CDR3 sequence reads: CARGGSGSGANVLTF. CDR3 DNA sequence: TGTGCCCGAGGGGGCAGTGGTTCTGGGGCCAACGTCCTGACTTTC.

This sequence joins TRBV11-2 and TRBJ2-7; 7 bases agree with TRBD1. CDR3 length equals 16 residues. Germline CDR1 is SGHAT and CDR2 is FQNNGV. The V segment lost 5 bases and the J segment 1 base; nucleotides outside the gene matches: 11. The CDR3 reads CASSRIPKGQSYEQYF. Written as DNA, the CDR3 is TGTGCCAGCAGCCGTATACCTAAGGGACAGTCCTACGAGCAGTACTTC.

The CDR3 protein is CASSQSVCGWRAEQYF. Written as DNA, the CDR3 is TGCGCCAGCAGTCAATCTGTATGTGGATGGAGGGCCGAGCAGTACTTC. The V gene is TRBV23-1, the J gene TRBJ2-7; D is possibly TRBD2 (6 bases). TRBV23-1 is an ORF, and what it does is uncertain. Trimming removed 0 bases from V and 6 bases from J, with 18 bases in between. CDR3 length: 16 residues.

The genes are TRBV2 and TRBJ2-7; D unresolved. CDR1 is SNHLY, CDR2 FYNNEI, per germline. Trimming stripped 4 bases from V and 3 bases from J, with 10 bases between. The CDR3 has 13 residues. This CDR3 reads CASSARQYYEQYF. CDR3 DNA sequence: TGTGCCAGCAGTGCCAGACAATACTACGAGCAGTACTTC.

V gene TRBV7-9 combines with J gene TRBJ1-4; the D gene is possibly TRBD1 (6 bases). V was shortened by 5 bases and J by 5 bases, with 12 bases between the two germline ends. CDR3 length equals 14 residues. CDR1 and CDR2 from the germline V gene are SEHNR and FQNEAQ (reference sequence). In DNA, the CDR3 is TGTGCCAGCAGCCCACAGGGAGGGAATGAAAAACTGTTTTTT. Translation gives CASSPQGGNEKLFF.

This chain connects TRBV7-9 to TRBJ1-3; TRBD1 is a possible D gene (5 bases). V lost 9 bases and J 0 bases, leaving 21 bases between the germline ends. In germline, CDR1 is SEHNR, CDR2 FQNEAQ (reference sequence). The CDR3 contains 17 residues. The CDR3 here is CASHNFLGQSSGNTIYF. CDR3 nucleotide sequence: TGTGCCAGTCATAACTTCCTGGGGCAAAGCTCTGGAAACACCATATATTTT.

The CDR3 nucleotides are TGTGCCTGGAGTACCGGGACTAGCTCTTCCGAGCAGTACTTC. Its translation: CAWSTGTSSSEQYF. The gene calls are TRBV30 and TRBJ2-7, with 9 bases matching TRBD2. V shed 2 bases, J shed 6 bases, and the junction held 8 bases outside the gene matches. CDR3 length equals 14 residues. CDR1 is GTSNPN and CDR2 is SVGIG in the germline V gene (reference sequence).

J is TRBJ2-3 and V is TRBV9; 8 bases line up with TRBD2. The V and J ends lost 4 bases and 3 bases, in that order; junction bases with no gene match: 10. The V gene's germline CDR1 is SGDLS and CDR2 YYNGEE. The CDR3 totals 16 residues. CDR3 DNA sequence: TGTGCCAGCAGCTCCGGGAACGGGGGGGCGACAGATACGCAGTATTTT. Protein: CASSSGNGGATDTQYF.

The rearrangement links TRBV19 to TRBJ2-2; the D is unclear. This CDR3 region has 14 residues. Germline lookup yields CDR1 LNHDA and CDR2 SQIVND (reference sequence). Trimming left V 3 bases short and J 2 bases short, with 7 bases between. CDR3 in DNA: TGTGCCAGTAGTATCGGTTTTAACACCGGGGAGCTGTTTTTT. This translates into CASSIGFNTGELFF.

This clone has just a few counts. This rearrangement joins TRBV9 to TRBJ2-2, with 9 positions matching TRBD2. CDR3 size: 15 residues. After removal of 3 bases from V and 6 bases from J, the junction contained 6 bases not matched to a gene. The V gene's germline CDR1 is SGDLS and CDR2 YYNGEE. The CDR3 sequence: CASSEGTSFSGELFF. The CDR3 DNA sequence: TGTGCCAGCAGCGAGGGGACTAGCTTCTCCGGGGAGCTGTTTTTT.